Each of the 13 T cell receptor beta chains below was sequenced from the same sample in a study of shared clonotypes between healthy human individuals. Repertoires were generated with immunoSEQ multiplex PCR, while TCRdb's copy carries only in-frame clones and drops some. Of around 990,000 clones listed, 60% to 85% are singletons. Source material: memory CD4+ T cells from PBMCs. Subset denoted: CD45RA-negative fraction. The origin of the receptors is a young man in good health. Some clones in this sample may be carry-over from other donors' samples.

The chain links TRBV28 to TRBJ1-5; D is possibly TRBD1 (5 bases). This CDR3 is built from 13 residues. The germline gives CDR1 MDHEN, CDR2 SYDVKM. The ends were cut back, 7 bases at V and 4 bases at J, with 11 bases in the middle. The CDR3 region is CASTTGGNQPQHF. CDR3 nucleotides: TGTGCCAGCACCACCGGGGGGAATCAGCCCCAGCATTTT.

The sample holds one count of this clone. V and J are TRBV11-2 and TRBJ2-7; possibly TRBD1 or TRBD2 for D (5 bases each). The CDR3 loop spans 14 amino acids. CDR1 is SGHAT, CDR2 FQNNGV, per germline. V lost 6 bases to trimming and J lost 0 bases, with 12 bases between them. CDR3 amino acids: CASRGTANSYEQYF. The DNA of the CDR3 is TGTGCCAGCAGGGGGACGGCTAACTCCTACGAGCAGTACTTC.

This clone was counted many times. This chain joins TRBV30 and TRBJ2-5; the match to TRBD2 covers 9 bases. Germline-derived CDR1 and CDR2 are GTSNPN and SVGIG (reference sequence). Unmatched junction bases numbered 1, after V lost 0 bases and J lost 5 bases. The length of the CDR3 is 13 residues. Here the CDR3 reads CAWSVSGSETQYF. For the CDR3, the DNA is TGTGCCTGGAGTGTTAGCGGGAGTGAGACCCAGTACTTC.

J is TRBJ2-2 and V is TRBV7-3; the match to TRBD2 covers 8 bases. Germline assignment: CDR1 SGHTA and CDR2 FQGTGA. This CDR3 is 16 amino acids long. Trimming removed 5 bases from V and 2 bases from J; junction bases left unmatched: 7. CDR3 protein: CASSPPSGRNTGELFF. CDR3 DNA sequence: TGTGCCAGCAGCCCTCCTAGCGGGCGAAACACCGGGGAGCTGTTTTTT.

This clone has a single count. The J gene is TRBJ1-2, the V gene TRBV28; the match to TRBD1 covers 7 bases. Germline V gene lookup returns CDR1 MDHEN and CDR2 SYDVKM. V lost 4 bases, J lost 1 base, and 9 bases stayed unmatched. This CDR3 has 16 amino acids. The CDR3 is CASSSGTDRINYGYTF. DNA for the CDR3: TGTGCCAGCAGTTCCGGGACAGACAGGATTAACTATGGCTACACCTTC.

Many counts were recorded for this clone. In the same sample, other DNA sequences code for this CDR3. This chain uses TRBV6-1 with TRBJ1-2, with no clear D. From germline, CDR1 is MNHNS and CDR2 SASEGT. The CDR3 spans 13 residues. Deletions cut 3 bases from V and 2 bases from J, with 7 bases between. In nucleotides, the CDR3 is TGTGCCAGCAGTGAGATGGGAAACTATGGCTACACCTTC. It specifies CASSEMGNYGYTF.

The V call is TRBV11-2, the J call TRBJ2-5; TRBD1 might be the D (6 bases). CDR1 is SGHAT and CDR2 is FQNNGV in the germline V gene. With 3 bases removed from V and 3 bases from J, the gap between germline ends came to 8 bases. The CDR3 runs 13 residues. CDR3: CASSLHREETQYF. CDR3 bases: TGTGCCAGCAGCTTGCACAGGGAAGAGACCCAGTACTTC.

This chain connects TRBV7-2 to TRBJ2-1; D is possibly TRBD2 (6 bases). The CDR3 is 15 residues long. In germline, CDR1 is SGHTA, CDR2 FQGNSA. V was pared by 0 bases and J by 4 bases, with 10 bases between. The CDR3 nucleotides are TGTGCCAGCAGCTTAGCTAGCGGAGCTTACAATGAGCAGTTCTTC. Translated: CASSLASGAYNEQFF.

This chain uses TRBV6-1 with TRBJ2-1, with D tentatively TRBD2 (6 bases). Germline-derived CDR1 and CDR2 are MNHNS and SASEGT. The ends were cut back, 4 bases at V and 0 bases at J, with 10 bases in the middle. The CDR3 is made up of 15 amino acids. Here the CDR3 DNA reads TGTGCCAGCAGTGCGCTAGCGCCCTCCTACAATGAGCAGTTCTTC. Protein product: CASSALAPSYNEQFF.

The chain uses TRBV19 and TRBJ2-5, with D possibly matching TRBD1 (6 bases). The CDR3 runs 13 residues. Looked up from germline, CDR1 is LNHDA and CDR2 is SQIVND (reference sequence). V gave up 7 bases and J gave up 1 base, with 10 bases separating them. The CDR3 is CASNLQGQETQYF. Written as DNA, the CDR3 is TGTGCCAGTAACCTACAGGGCCAAGAGACCCAGTACTTC.

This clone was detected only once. The DNA for the CDR3 is TGTGCCAGCAGCCCCGGGATTCCCGCCCAGGGTGAGCAGTTCTTC. Encoded protein: CASSPGIPAQGEQFF. The V gene is TRBV7-2, the J gene TRBJ2-1; either TRBD1 or TRBD2 may supply D (5 bases each). Deletions cut 5 bases from V and 9 bases from J, with 20 bases between. Germline V gene lookup returns CDR1 SGHTA and CDR2 FQGNSA. This CDR3 has 15 amino acids.

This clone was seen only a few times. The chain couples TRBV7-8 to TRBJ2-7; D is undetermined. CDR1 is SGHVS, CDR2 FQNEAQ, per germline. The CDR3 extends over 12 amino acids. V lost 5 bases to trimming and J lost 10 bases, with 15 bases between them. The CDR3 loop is CASSLGPAAQYF. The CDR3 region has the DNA TGTGCCAGCAGCCTAGGACCCGCAGCCCAGTACTTC.

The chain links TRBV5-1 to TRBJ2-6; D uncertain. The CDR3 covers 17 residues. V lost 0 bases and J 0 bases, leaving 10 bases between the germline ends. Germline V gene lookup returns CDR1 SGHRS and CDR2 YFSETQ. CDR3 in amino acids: CASSLAPPGSGANVLTF. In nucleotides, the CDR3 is TGCGCCAGCAGCTTGGCTCCCCCAGGCTCTGGGGCCAACGTCCTGACTTTC.